Shown below are 20 T cell receptor beta chains from a single sample sequenced in a study of blood T cell repertoires in COVID-19. This table comes from immunoSEQ multiplex PCR, and its TCRdb copy is limited to in-frame clones, with some not included. Found here are some 300,000 clones, approximately 90% of them singletons; the top ten hold 2% to 2.5%. Specimen: PBMCs or T cells enriched from blood (not recorded which). These receptor sequences come from a woman in her sixties or seventies in a cohort exposed to, infected with or recovered from COVID-19 (not recorded which).

This chain joins TRBV2 and TRBJ2-3; TRBD2 is a possible D gene (5 bases). V lost 5 bases, J lost 1 base, and 7 bases lay in between. The CDR3 sequence is 13 residues long. Germline CDR1 is SNHLY and CDR2 is FYNNEI. CDR3 sequence (DNA): TGTGCCAGCAGTCTTAGCGGCACAGATACGCAGTATTTT. This codes for CASSLSGTDTQYF. Based on the CDR3 plus reference TRBV2 and TRBJ2-3, the full variable domain is EPEVTQTPSHQVTQMGQEVILRCVPISNHLYFYWYRQILGQKVEFLVSFYNNEISEKSEIFDDQFSVERPDGSNFTLKIRSTKLEDSAMYFCASSLSGTDTQYFGPGTRLTVL.

The rearrangement links TRBV11-2 to TRBJ1-5, with TRBD1 as a possible D gene (6 bases). The V gene's germline CDR1 is SGHAT and CDR2 FQNNGV. The CDR3 length is 17 residues. V gave up 1 base and J gave up 2 bases, with 15 bases separating them. The DNA for the CDR3 is TGTGCCAGCAGCTTAGGGGGGCAGGGCTCTGGCAATCAGCCCCAGCATTTT. Its translation: CASSLGGQGSGNQPQHF.

CDR3 loop: CASSLAAGTANNEQFF. CDR3 bases: TGCGCCAGCAGCCTGGCGGCCGGGACTGCCAACAATGAGCAGTTCTTC. V usage is TRBV5-1 and J usage is TRBJ2-1; D might be TRBD2 (6 bases). Germline V gives CDR1 SGHRS, CDR2 YFSETQ. This CDR3 is 16 amino acids long. V was pared by 4 bases and J by 5 bases, with 19 bases between.

The chain recombines TRBV28 with TRBJ1-5; 7 bases align to TRBD1. This CDR3 is 16 amino acids long. J was trimmed by 2 bases and V by 5 bases; bases with no gene match: 9. Germline-derived CDR1 and CDR2 are MDHEN and SYDVKM. The CDR3 protein is CASSPNRGTGNQPQHF. CDR3 sequence (DNA): TGTGCCAGCAGTCCAAACAGGGGTACGGGCAATCAGCCCCAGCATTTT.

This chain connects TRBV27 to TRBJ1-5; a possible D gene is TRBD1 (5 bases). The ends were cut back, 0 bases at V and 4 bases at J, with 13 bases in the middle. The germline V gene encodes CDR1 MNHEY and CDR2 SMNVEV (reference sequence). The CDR3 is made up of 16 amino acids. The CDR3 here is CASSLSVNRPNQPQHF. CDR3 coding DNA: TGTGCCAGCAGTTTATCGGTCAACAGGCCGAATCAGCCCCAGCATTTT.

V usage is TRBV30 and J usage is TRBJ2-1; TRBD1 agrees at 7 bases. The CDR3 has 13 amino acids. Germline assignment: CDR1 GTSNPN and CDR2 SVGIG (reference sequence). The J segment lost 7 bases and the V segment lost 0 bases, leaving 3 bases of the junction unmatched. The CDR3 here is CAWSVSGGNEQFF. For the CDR3, the DNA is TGTGCCTGGAGTGTATCAGGGGGAAATGAGCAGTTCTTC.

CDR3 nucleotides: TGTGCCAGCAGCTTAGTACCTAGCGGGAAGGTCGGTGAGCAGTTCTTC. It yields the protein CASSLVPSGKVGEQFF. The chain has TRBV7-6 and TRBJ2-1; 9 nucleotides agree with TRBD2. Trimming at V came to 1 base and at J to 9 bases, leaving 10 bases not matched to a gene. Germline CDR1 and CDR2: SGHVS and FNYEAQ. This CDR3 comprises 16 residues.

The V and J genes are TRBV28 and TRBJ2-7, with 7 positions matching TRBD1. The CDR3 sequence is 15 residues long. The junction had 10 bases not matched to a gene; V was cut back by 7 bases and J by 1 base. From germline, CDR1 is MDHEN and CDR2 SYDVKM. CDR3 residues: CASTTRQGLSYEQYF. As DNA, the CDR3 is TGTGCCAGCACCACGAGACAGGGTTTGTCCTACGAGCAGTACTTC. Supplemented by reference TRBV28 and TRBJ2-7, the full variable domain reads DVKVTQSSRYLVKRTGEKVFLECVQDMDHENMFWYRQDPGLGLRLIYFSYDVKMKEKGDIPEGYSVSREKKERFSLILESASTNQTSMYLCASTTRQGLSYEQYFGPGTRLTVT.

The CDR3 bases are TGTGCCAGTAGGGAGACAGGGTCGACCTATGGCTACACCTTC. Protein product: CASRETGSTYGYTF. The chain is built from TRBV19 and TRBJ1-2; 7 nucleotides agree with TRBD1. CDR1 and CDR2 (germline): LNHDA, SQIVND (reference sequence). The V segment lost 6 bases and the J segment 4 bases; nucleotides outside the gene matches: 8. This CDR3 is built from 14 residues.

This chain uses TRBV6-5 with TRBJ1-2, with D maybe TRBD1 (6 bases). There are 16 residues in the CDR3. Germline loops: CDR1 MNHEY, CDR2 SVGAGI. Trimming removed 0 bases from V and 6 bases from J, with 17 bases in between. CDR3 region: CASSYSTDGTLNGYTF. In nucleotides, the CDR3 is TGTGCCAGCAGTTACTCGACGGACGGGACACTAAATGGCTACACCTTC.

The V gene is TRBV27, the J gene TRBJ1-1, with 7 bases fitting TRBD1. The germline CDR1 and CDR2 sequences are MNHEY and SMNVEV (reference sequence). V was pared by 10 bases and J by 4 bases, with 3 bases of the junction left unmatched. The CDR3 covers 11 residues. The CDR3 loop reads CAIHRGTEAFF. The CDR3 nucleotides read TGTGCCATCCACAGGGGCACTGAAGCTTTCTTT.

The chain has TRBV9 and TRBJ2-7, with 9 bases matching TRBD1. In germline, CDR1 is SGDLS, CDR2 YYNGEE. Unmatched junction bases numbered 8, after V lost 3 bases and J lost 7 bases. This CDR3 spans 14 amino acids. The DNA of the CDR3 is TGTGCCAGCAGCGGGGGGACAGGGACTGGTGAGCAGTACTTC. It codes for CASSGGTGTGEQYF.

The chain links TRBV21-1 to TRBJ2-3; no check of the table's D call, TRBD1, against the DNA was made. TRBV21-1 is listed as a pseudogene. The CDR3 covers 14 residues. The CDR3 spells CASTLVKGLDTQYF. The CDR3 bases are TGTGCCAGCACCCTAGTCAAGGGGCTCGATACGCAGTATTTT.

The genes are TRBV2 and TRBJ2-7; 10 bases agree with TRBD2. This CDR3 contains 16 residues. The V segment lost 9 bases and the J segment 7 bases; nucleotides outside the gene matches: 18. Germline V gene sequence: CDR1 SNHLY, CDR2 FYNNEI. CDR3 DNA: TGTGCCAGTATCTCGTACCCTGTAAGTAGCGGGAGGGAGCAGTACTTC. Translation gives CASISYPVSSGREQYF.

The chain links TRBV24-1 to TRBJ2-2; 7 bases match TRBD1. V gave up 1 base and J gave up 5 bases; unmatched junction bases: 6. The CDR3 covers 16 residues. Germline V lookup: CDR1 KGHDR, CDR2 SFDVKD. The CDR3 nucleotides are TGTGCCACCAGTGATTTTGACGACAGGGATACCGGGGAGCTGTTTTTT. Translated, it gives CATSDFDDRDTGELFF.

The chain combines TRBV7-9 with TRBJ1-2; tentative D call: TRBD1 (5 bases). Trimming removed 1 base from V and 3 bases from J, with 9 bases in between. Germline CDR1 and CDR2: SEHNR and FQNEAQ (reference sequence). The CDR3 contains 14 residues. The CDR3 DNA is TGTGCCAGCAGCTTAGGGCAGGGCCACTATGGCTACACCTTC. Its protein is CASSLGQGHYGYTF. The full variable domain, its missing parts supplied by reference TRBV7-9 and TRBJ1-2, is DTGVSQNPRHKITKRGQNVTFRCDPISEHNRLYWYRQTLGQGPEFLTYFQNEAQLEKSRLLSDRFSAERPKGSFSTLEIQRTEQGDSAMYLCASSLGQGHYGYTFGSGTRLTVV.

The chain joins TRBV5-1 to TRBJ1-3; D uncertain. This CDR3 has 16 residues. The germline V and J ends were trimmed by 6 bases and 0 bases, with 16 bases remaining between them. Per the germline V gene, CDR1 is SGHRS and CDR2 is YFSETQ. As DNA, the CDR3 is TGCGCCAGCAAGCCGGAAGTGCCAGGCTCTGGAAACACCATATATTTT. This translates into CASKPEVPGSGNTIYF.

The chain uses TRBV2 and TRBJ2-7; TRBD2 aligns across 13 bases. Germline V lookup: CDR1 SNHLY, CDR2 FYNNEI. The V and J ends lost 7 bases and 3 bases, in that order; junction bases with no gene match: 3. This CDR3 spans 14 amino acids. This chain's CDR3 is CASTWTSGSYEQYF. The DNA of the CDR3 is TGTGCCAGCACATGGACTAGCGGGAGCTACGAGCAGTACTTC.

As to this clone: Distinct nucleotide sequences in the sample also encode this CDR3. The V call is TRBV28, the J call TRBJ2-3; 7 bases are shared with TRBD2. V shed 3 bases and J 4 bases; nucleotides not matched to a gene: 4. The CDR3 is made up of 14 amino acids. Germline V gene lookup returns CDR1 MDHEN and CDR2 SYDVKM. The chain's CDR3 is CASSLAGEADTQYF. DNA of the CDR3: TGTGCCAGCAGTTTGGCGGGAGAAGCAGATACGCAGTATTTT.

The genes are TRBV7-9 and TRBJ2-5; 7 bases line up with TRBD1. Germline trimming cut 5 bases from V and 5 bases from J; bases unmatched to any gene: 11. The CDR3 is 15 amino acids. Germline CDR1 reads SEHNR; CDR2 reads FQNEAQ (reference sequence). CDR3 sequence reads: CASSRAGGTEETQYF. In DNA, the CDR3 is TGTGCCAGCAGCCGAGCAGGGGGTACGGAGGAGACCCAGTACTTC.